A single sample gave rise to the 24 T cell receptor beta chains below, sequenced in a study of blood T cell repertoires in COVID-19. Using immunoSEQ multiplex PCR, the repertoire was profiled, and TCRdb retains in-frame clones only, with some absent. The sample yields 120,000 to 150,000 clones, more than 70% seen once. Sequenced input: PBMCs or T cells enriched from blood (not recorded which). These receptors originate from a man in his forties with acute COVID-19.

The rearrangement joins TRBV10-1 to TRBJ2-7; the match to TRBD1 covers 7 bases. The CDR3 is made up of 12 amino acids. Looked up from germline, CDR1 is WNHNN and CDR2 is SYGVQD (reference sequence). The V gene end was trimmed by 5 bases and the J gene end by 8 bases; junction bases not matched to a gene: 6. The CDR3 loop reads CASSSGTEKQYF. CDR3 in DNA: TGCGCCAGCAGTTCCGGGACAGAGAAGCAGTACTTC.

V gene TRBV24-1 combines with J gene TRBJ2-3, with D hard to call. V lost 3 bases to trimming and J lost 1 base, with 19 bases between them. CDR3 length: 18 amino acids. Germline CDR1 and CDR2: KGHDR and SFDVKD. CDR3 residues: CATSDPLFRFEGTDTQYF. In DNA form, the CDR3 reads TGTGCCACCAGTGATCCTCTCTTCCGTTTCGAGGGCACAGATACGCAGTATTTT.

The chain joins TRBV3-1 (or the pseudogene TRBV3-2) to TRBJ2-3, with TRBD1 identical over 7 bases. J gave up 5 bases and V 4 bases, and 6 bases lay outside the gene matches. There are 14 residues in the CDR3. From germline, CDR1 is LGHDT and CDR2 YNNKEL (reference sequence). The CDR3 DNA sequence: TGTGCCAGCAGCCCGGAAAACAGGGGAGATACGCAGTATTTT. Its protein is CASSPENRGDTQYF.

This chain uses TRBV12-3 or TRBV12-4 with TRBJ1-1; D is unresolved. V lost 1 base, J lost 1 base, and 4 bases lay in between. CDR3 length: 13 residues. CDR3 sequence reads: CASSLGENTEAFF. CDR3 nucleotide sequence: TGTGCCAGCAGTTTAGGAGAGAACACTGAAGCTTTCTTT.

This chain joins TRBV29-1 and TRBJ1-5; TRBD1 might be the D (6 bases). This CDR3 comprises 13 residues. With 7 bases removed from V and 9 bases from J, the gap between germline ends came to 19 bases. Germline V gene data show CDR1 as SQVTM and CDR2 as ANQGSEA. In DNA form, the CDR3 reads TGCAGCGCAGGCCAGGGGAGCACGGGGCCCCAGCATTTT. It yields the protein CSAGQGSTGPQHF.

The chain uses TRBV7-9 and TRBJ2-3; tentatively, D is TRBD2 (5 bases). Looked up from germline, CDR1 is SEHNR and CDR2 is FQNEAQ (reference sequence). This CDR3 contains 16 residues. V lost 2 bases and J 5 bases, leaving 17 bases between the germline ends. The DNA for the CDR3 is TGTGCCAGCAGCTTATGGGGAGAGGGTCCTGGAGATACGCAGTATTTT. Translation gives CASSLWGEGPGDTQYF.

J is TRBJ1-1 and V is TRBV21-1. TRBV21-1 represents a pseudogene. The CDR3 totals 19 residues. As DNA, the CDR3 is TGTGCCAGCAGCGATCCTATGGGGCAATTGGGGGGGATGAGCACTGAAGCTTTCTTT. Protein sequence: CASSDPMGQLGGMSTEAFF.

The rearrangement joins TRBV9 to TRBJ2-7; 7 nucleotides align to TRBD2. The germline V gene encodes CDR1 SGDLS and CDR2 YYNGEE. J gave up 5 bases and V 2 bases, and 7 bases lay outside the gene matches. The CDR3 runs 14 residues. The CDR3 loop is CASSVGGTNNEQYF. Written as DNA, the CDR3 is TGTGCCAGCAGCGTGGGGGGGACTAACAACGAGCAGTACTTC.

This sequence joins TRBV27 and TRBJ2-2; 8 nucleotides agree with TRBD2. The CDR3 totals 15 residues. V shed 5 bases and J 4 bases; nucleotides not matched to a gene: 6. CDR1 and CDR2 from the germline V gene are MNHEY and SMNVEV (reference sequence). The CDR3 loop is CASSPGLAVTGELFF. In DNA, the CDR3 is TGTGCCAGCAGTCCCGGACTAGCAGTCACCGGGGAGCTGTTTTTT.

V and J are TRBV11-2 and TRBJ2-7, with D hard to call. CDR1 SGHAT and CDR2 FQNNGV come from the germline V gene. The CDR3 is made up of 14 amino acids. Deletions cut 0 bases from V and 3 bases from J, with 9 bases between. CDR3 nucleotides: TGTGCCAGCAGCTTAGATCGGGTCGACTACGAGCAGTACTTC. Residues: CASSLDRVDYEQYF.

V and J are TRBV5-1 and TRBJ2-7; the match to TRBD1 covers 7 bases. V was clipped by 2 bases and J by 7 bases; unmatched bases: 15. Germline loops: CDR1 SGHRS, CDR2 YFSETQ. The CDR3 spans 16 residues. DNA of the CDR3: TGCGCCAGCAGCTTAGTATTAGGGGGCCCTGGGGGAGAGCAGTACTTC. Amino acids: CASSLVLGGPGGEQYF.

The rearrangement links TRBV5-1 to TRBJ1-5; the match to TRBD1 covers 9 bases. Germline V CDR1 and CDR2: SGHRS, YFSETQ. The V segment lost 4 bases and the J segment 5 bases; nucleotides outside the gene matches: 4. This CDR3 contains 14 residues. The CDR3 here is CASSLGQGDQPQHF. The CDR3 DNA follows: TGCGCCAGCAGCCTGGGACAGGGAGATCAGCCCCAGCATTTT.

The CDR3 region has the DNA TGTGCCAGCAGCTTAGATGGAGCGGGGACCTCCTACAATGAGCAGTTCTTC. Residues: CASSLDGAGTSYNEQFF. This rearrangement joins TRBV11-3 to TRBJ2-1; 7 bases fit TRBD2. Looked up from germline, CDR1 is SGHNT and CDR2 is YENEEA. The CDR3 sequence is 17 residues long. The ends lost 0 bases at V and 0 bases at J; junction bases unmatched: 5.

The chain couples TRBV5-1 to TRBJ1-5; no definite D call. The germline CDR1 and CDR2 sequences are SGHRS and YFSETQ. Between the trimmed V and J ends, which lost 4 bases and 4 bases, there was a span of 12 bases. The CDR3 length is 14 residues. The CDR3 loop is CASSPGSLNQPQHF. The CDR3, as DNA: TGCGCCAGCAGCCCCGGGAGCTTAAATCAGCCCCAGCATTTT.

A remark on this clone: The sample has other DNA sequences that encode this CDR3 too. The V call is TRBV12-3 or TRBV12-4, the J call TRBJ1-6; TRBD1 matches 7 bases. Trimming removed 4 bases from V and 13 bases from J; junction bases left unmatched: 7. This CDR3 has 13 amino acids. CDR3 sequence (DNA): TGTGCCAGCAGTTCAGGGGGTTTTTCTCCCCTCCACTTT. Protein: CASSSGGFSPLHF.

J is TRBJ2-7 and V is TRBV7-2; TRBD2 matches 9 bases. Germline V CDR1 and CDR2: SGHTA, FQGNSA. V shed 3 bases and J 4 bases; nucleotides not matched to a gene: 10. There are 16 residues in the CDR3. CDR3 sequence reads: CASSFVNSGGVYEQYF. The CDR3 DNA follows: TGTGCCAGCAGCTTCGTGAATAGCGGGGGAGTTTACGAGCAGTACTTC.

The chain employs TRBV7-2 and TRBJ2-1; 13 bases match TRBD2. The germline V gene encodes CDR1 SGHTA and CDR2 FQGNSA. CDR3 length: 16 amino acids. V was clipped by 5 bases and J by 2 bases; unmatched bases: 3. The CDR3 region is CASSTSGGAPYNEQFF. In DNA form, the CDR3 reads TGTGCCAGCAGCACTAGCGGGGGGGCCCCCTACAATGAGCAGTTCTTC. The entire variable domain, with the rest obtained from reference TRBV7-2 and TRBJ2-1, is as follows: GAGVSQSPSNKVTEKGKDVELRCDPISGHTALYWYRQSLGQGLEFLIYFQGNSAPDKSGLPSDRFSAERTGGSVSTLTIQRTQQEDSAVYLCASSTSGGAPYNEQFFGPGTRLTVL.

The chain combines TRBV19 with TRBJ1-5; 7 bases line up with TRBD1. The CDR3 totals 16 residues. The V gene's germline CDR1 is LNHDA and CDR2 SQIVND (reference sequence). Unmatched junction bases numbered 11, after V lost 5 bases and J lost 4 bases. The CDR3 sequence is CASSVTPAGGNQPQHF. The CDR3 region has the DNA TGTGCCAGTAGTGTCACTCCGGCAGGGGGTAATCAGCCCCAGCATTTT.

The rearrangement uses TRBV28 and TRBJ1-2, with 9 bases lining up with TRBD1. J gave up 6 bases and V 2 bases, and 4 bases lay outside the gene matches. This CDR3 has 14 residues. Germline values: CDR1 MDHEN, CDR2 SYDVKM. CDR3 nucleotide sequence: TGTGCCAGCAGTTTAGCCGGGACAGGGCATGGCTACACCTTC. The encoded protein is CASSLAGTGHGYTF.

The chain links TRBV6-2 or TRBV6-3 to TRBJ1-4; no clear D gene. V lost 2 bases, J lost 0 bases, and 10 bases lay in between. The CDR3 spans 16 residues. CDR1 MNHEY and CDR2 SVGEGT come from the germline V gene. CDR3 region: CASSYEGPATNEKLFF. CDR3 DNA sequence: TGTGCCAGCAGTTACGAGGGTCCCGCAACTAATGAAAAACTGTTTTTT.

The rearrangement links TRBV5-6 to TRBJ1-1; 10 nucleotides align to TRBD1. The CDR3 extends over 15 amino acids. CDR1 is SGHDT, CDR2 YYEEEE, per germline. V lost 3 bases and J lost 4; bases outside the gene matches: 6. DNA of the CDR3: TGTGCCAGCAGCTATTTGACAGGGGGCGTCACTGAAGCTTTCTTT. As protein: CASSYLTGGVTEAFF.

V is TRBV3-1 (or the pseudogene TRBV3-2) and J is TRBJ1-1, with D possibly being TRBD1 (6 bases). CDR1 is LGHDT and CDR2 is YNNKEL in the germline V gene (reference sequence). The CDR3 sequence is 14 residues long. Trimming removed 3 bases from V and 8 bases from J, with 16 bases in between. The CDR3 region has the DNA TGTGCCAGCAGCCAGGCTCCATCCGGGACAGAAGCTTTCTTT. This translates into CASSQAPSGTEAFF.

V usage is TRBV11-3 and J usage is TRBJ2-2; D remains unclear. V was clipped by 2 bases and J by 4 bases, with 8 bases between them. Germline V gene sequence: CDR1 SGHNT, CDR2 YENEEA. The CDR3 has 14 amino acids. The CDR3 here is CASSLSPRTGELFF. The CDR3 region has the DNA TGTGCCAGCAGCTTATCCCCCCGCACCGGGGAGCTGTTTTTT.

V and J are TRBV6-5 and TRBJ2-5; 9 positions match TRBD1. The CDR3 covers 14 residues. The V and J ends lost 6 bases and 4 bases, in that order; junction bases with no gene match: 6. Germline-derived CDR1 and CDR2 are MNHEY and SVGAGI. The CDR3 DNA reads TGTGCCAGCAGCCGCAACAGGGGGCCAGAGACCCAGTACTTC. It codes for CASSRNRGPETQYF.